This T cell receptor (beta chain) was found in a study of molecular identifiers for immune sequencing clone quantification. Study overall: Five portions were made in replicates from RNA of about 21,000 or 97,000 naive CD8 cells, and four underwent sequencing. Study observations and caveats: Identical TCR molecules sharing a barcode could underestimate highly expanded clone sizes.

This clonotype has only one observation. As yet, its antigen is unknown. Since a much larger clone is just one base distant, this may be a read error. Naive CD8 T cells were FACS-sorted by CD8+CD4-CCR7+CD45RA+ markers. This CDR3 comprises 15 residues. Germline V CDR1 and CDR2: SGHDN, FVKESK. Methods described previously, with TCR primers listed, were used for bulk TCR libraries. In TCRdb, the PCR reads were re-called with MiXCR into one record per CDR3 protein. Of some 680,000 distinct CDR3 sequences in the sample, around 25% are singletons; the top ten hold around 0.78%. The chain has TRBV14 and TRBJ1-2; a weak D match, TRBD1 (5 bases). Sequencing was done on a sample of naive CD8+ T cells from blood, with Jurkat cell RNA spiked in. Described subset: FACS-sorted CD8+CD4-CCR7+CD45RA+ naive T cells. The sequence derives from a human donor in good health. Some libraries in this study had Jurkat cell RNA spiked in. The CDR3 loop reads CDSSQTTGLRYGYTF. CDR3 DNA: TGTGACAGCAGCCAAACAACAGGTCTGCGGTATGGCTACACCTTC.